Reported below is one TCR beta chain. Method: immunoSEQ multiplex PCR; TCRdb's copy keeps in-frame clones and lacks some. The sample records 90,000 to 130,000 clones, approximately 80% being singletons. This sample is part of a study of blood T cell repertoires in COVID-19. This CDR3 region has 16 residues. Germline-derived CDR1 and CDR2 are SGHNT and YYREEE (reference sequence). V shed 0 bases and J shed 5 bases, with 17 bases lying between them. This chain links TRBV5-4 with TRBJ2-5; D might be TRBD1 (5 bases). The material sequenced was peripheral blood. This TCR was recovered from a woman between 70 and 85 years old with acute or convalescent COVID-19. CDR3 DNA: TGTGCCAGCAGCTTGGGGTCACCAGGGAATTGGGAGACCCAGTACTTC. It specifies CASSLGSPGNWETQYF.